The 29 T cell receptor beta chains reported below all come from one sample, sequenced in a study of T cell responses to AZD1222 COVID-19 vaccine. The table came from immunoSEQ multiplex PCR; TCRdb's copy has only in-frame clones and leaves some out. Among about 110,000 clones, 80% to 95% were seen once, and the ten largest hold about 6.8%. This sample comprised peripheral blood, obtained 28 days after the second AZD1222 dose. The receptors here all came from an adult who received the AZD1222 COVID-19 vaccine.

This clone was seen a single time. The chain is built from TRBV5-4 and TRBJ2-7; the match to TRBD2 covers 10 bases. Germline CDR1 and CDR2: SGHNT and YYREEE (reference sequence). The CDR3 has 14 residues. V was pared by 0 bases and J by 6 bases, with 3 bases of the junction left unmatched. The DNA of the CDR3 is TGTGCCAGCAGCTTGGGACTAGCGGGCTCCGAGCAGTACTTC. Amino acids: CASSLGLAGSEQYF.

The CDR3 spells CASRSGTGGVPGSYEQYF. The DNA of the CDR3 is TGCGCCAGCAGGTCCGGGACAGGGGGCGTCCCCGGATCCTACGAGCAGTACTTC. The chain is built from TRBV10-2 and TRBJ2-7; 12 bases line up with TRBD1. V gave up 6 bases and J gave up 1 base; unmatched junction bases: 13. CDR1 is WSHSY and CDR2 is SAAADI in the germline V gene. The CDR3 has 18 residues.

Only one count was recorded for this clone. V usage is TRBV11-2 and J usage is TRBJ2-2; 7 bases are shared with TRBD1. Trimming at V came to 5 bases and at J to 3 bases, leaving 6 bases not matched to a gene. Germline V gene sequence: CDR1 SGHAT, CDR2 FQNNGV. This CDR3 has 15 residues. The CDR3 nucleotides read TGTGCCAGCAGCCCAAGGGACAGATACACCGGGGAGCTGTTTTTT. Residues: CASSPRDRYTGELFF.

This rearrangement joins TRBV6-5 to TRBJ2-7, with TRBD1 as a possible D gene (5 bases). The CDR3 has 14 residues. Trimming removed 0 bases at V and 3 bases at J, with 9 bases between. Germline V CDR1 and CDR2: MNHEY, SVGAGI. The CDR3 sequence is CASSYSNRHYEQYF. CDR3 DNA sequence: TGTGCCAGCAGTTACTCGAACAGGCACTACGAGCAGTACTTC.

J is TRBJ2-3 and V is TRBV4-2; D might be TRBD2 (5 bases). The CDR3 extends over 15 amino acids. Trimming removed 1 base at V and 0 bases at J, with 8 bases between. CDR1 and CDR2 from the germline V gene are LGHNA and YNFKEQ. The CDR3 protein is CASSQGGFSTDTQYF. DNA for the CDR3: TGTGCCAGCAGCCAAGGAGGGTTTAGCACAGATACGCAGTATTTT.

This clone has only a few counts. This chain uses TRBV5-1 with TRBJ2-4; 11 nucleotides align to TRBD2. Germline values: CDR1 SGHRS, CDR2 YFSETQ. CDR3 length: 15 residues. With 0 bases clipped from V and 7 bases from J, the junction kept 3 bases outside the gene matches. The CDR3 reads CASSLALAGGNIQYF. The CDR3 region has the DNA TGCGCCAGCAGCTTGGCCCTAGCGGGGGGTAACATTCAGTACTTC. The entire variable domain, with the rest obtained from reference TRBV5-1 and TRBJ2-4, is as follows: KAGVTQTPRYLIKTRGQQVTLSCSPISGHRSVSWYQQTPGQGLQFLFEYFSETQRNKGNFPGRFSGRQFSNSRSEMNVSTLELGDSALYLCASSLALAGGNIQYFGAGTRLSVL.

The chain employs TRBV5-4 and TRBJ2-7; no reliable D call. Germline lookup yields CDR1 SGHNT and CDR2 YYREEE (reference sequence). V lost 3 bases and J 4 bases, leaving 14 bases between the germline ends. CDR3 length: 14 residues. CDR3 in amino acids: CASSWGGPSYEQYF. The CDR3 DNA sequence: TGTGCCAGCAGCTGGGGTGGACCTTCGTACGAGCAGTACTTC.

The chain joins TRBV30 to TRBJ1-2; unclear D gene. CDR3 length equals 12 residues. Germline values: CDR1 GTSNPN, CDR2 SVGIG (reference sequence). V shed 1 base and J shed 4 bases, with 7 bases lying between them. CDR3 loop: CAWSGGTYGYTF. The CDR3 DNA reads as TGTGCCTGGAGTGGCGGAACCTATGGCTACACCTTC.

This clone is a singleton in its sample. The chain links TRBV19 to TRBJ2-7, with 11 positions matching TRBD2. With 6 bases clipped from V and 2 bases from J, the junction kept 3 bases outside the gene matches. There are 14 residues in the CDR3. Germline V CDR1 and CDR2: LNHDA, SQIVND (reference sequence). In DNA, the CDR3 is TGTGCCAGTAGCTTACTAGCGGGGGCCTACGAGCAGTACTTC. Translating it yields CASSLLAGAYEQYF.

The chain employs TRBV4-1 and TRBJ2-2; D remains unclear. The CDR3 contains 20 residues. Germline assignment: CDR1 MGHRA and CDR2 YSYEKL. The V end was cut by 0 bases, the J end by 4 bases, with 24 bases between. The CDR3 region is CASSQDPKSSLGRVTGELFF. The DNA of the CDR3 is TGCGCCAGCAGCCAAGATCCCAAAAGTAGTTTGGGTAGAGTCACCGGGGAGCTGTTTTTT.

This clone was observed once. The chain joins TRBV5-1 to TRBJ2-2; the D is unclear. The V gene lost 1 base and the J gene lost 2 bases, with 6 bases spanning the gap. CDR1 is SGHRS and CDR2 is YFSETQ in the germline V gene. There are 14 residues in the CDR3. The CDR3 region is CASSLLVNTGELFF. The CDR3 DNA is TGCGCCAGCAGCTTGCTGGTCAACACCGGGGAGCTGTTTTTT.

As DNA, the CDR3 is TGTGCCACCAGCAGACCCGGACAGGGGGCAGTGGGCTACACCTTC. Its protein product is CATSRPGQGAVGYTF. The V call is TRBV15, the J call TRBJ1-2; 11 bases agree with TRBD1. V was clipped by 2 bases and J by 8 bases; unmatched bases: 7. The CDR3 is 15 amino acids. The germline gives CDR1 LNHNV, CDR2 YYDKDF (reference sequence).

The CDR3 protein is CASRIRGGAIAGELFF. The CDR3 DNA sequence: TGTGCCAGCAGGATAAGAGGGGGGGCCATTGCCGGGGAGCTGTTTTTT. V gene TRBV28 combines with J gene TRBJ2-2; D is perhaps TRBD2 (7 bases). CDR3 length equals 16 residues. With 6 bases removed from V and 6 bases from J, the gap between germline ends came to 20 bases. In germline, CDR1 is MDHEN, CDR2 SYDVKM.

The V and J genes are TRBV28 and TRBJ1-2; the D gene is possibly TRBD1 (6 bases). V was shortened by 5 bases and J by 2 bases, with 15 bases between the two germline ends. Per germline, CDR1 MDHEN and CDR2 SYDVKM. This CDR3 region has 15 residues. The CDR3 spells CASSLSPQGNYGYTF. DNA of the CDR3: TGTGCCAGCAGTCTATCCCCACAGGGAAACTATGGCTACACCTTC.

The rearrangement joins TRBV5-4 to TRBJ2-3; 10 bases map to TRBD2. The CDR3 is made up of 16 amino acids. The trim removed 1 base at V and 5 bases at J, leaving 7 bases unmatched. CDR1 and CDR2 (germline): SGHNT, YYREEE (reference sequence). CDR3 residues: CASSLRLAGAIDTQYF. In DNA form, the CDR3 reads TGTGCCAGCAGCTTGCGGCTAGCGGGGGCTATAGATACGCAGTATTTT.

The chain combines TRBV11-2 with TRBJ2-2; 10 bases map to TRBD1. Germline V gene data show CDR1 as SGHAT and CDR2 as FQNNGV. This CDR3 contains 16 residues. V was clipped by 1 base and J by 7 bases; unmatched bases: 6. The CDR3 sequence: CASSLVLTGGFGELFF. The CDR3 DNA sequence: TGTGCCAGCAGCTTAGTTCTGACAGGGGGCTTCGGGGAGCTGTTTTTT. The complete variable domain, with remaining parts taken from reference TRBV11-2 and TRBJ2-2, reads EAGVAQSPRYKIIEKRQSVAFWCNPISGHATLYWYQQILGQGPKLLIQFQNNGVVDDSQLPKDRFSAERLKGVDSTLKIQPAKLEDSAVYLCASSLVLTGGFGELFFGEGSRLTVL.

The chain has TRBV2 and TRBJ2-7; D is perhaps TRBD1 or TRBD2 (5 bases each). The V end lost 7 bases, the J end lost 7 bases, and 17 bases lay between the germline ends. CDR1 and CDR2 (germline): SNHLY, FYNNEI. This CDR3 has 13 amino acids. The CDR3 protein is CASKNGGPLEQYF. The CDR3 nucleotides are TGTGCCAGCAAGAATGGGGGACCCCTGGAGCAGTACTTC.

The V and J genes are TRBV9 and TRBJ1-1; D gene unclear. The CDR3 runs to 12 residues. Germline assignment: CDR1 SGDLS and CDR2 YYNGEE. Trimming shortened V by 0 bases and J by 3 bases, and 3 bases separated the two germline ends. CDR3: CASSVGDTEAFF. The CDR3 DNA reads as TGTGCCAGCAGCGTAGGGGACACTGAAGCTTTCTTT. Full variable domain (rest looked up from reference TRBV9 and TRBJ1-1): DSGVTQTPKHLITATGQRVTLRCSPRSGDLSVYWYQQSLDQGLQFLIQYYNGEERAKGNILERFSAQQFPDLHSELNLSSLELGDSALYFCASSVGDTEAFFGQGTRLTVV.

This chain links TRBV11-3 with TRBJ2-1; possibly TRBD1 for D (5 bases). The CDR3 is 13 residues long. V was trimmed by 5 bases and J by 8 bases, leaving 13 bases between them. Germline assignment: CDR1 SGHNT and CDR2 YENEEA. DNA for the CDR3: TGTGCCAGCAGCAGGGGCGTGGCAGATGAGCAGTTCTTC. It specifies CASSRGVADEQFF.

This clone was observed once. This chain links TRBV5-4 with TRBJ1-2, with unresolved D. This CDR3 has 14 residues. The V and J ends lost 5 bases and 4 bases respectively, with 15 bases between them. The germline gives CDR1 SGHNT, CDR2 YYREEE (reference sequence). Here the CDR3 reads CASRSVSQTYGYTF. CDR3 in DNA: TGTGCCAGCAGATCTGTCAGTCAGACCTATGGCTACACCTTC.

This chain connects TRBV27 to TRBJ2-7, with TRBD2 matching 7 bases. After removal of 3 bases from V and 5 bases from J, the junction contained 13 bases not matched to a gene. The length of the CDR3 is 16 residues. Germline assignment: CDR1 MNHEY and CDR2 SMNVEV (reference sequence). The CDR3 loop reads CASSLGLPGGSDEQYF. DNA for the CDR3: TGTGCCAGCAGTTTGGGTTTACCGGGAGGAAGTGACGAGCAGTACTTC.

Here the CDR3 reads CASSFASGNQPQHF. DNA for the CDR3: TGTGCCAGCAGCTTTGCCTCGGGCAATCAGCCCCAGCATTTT. The rearrangement uses TRBV11-2 and TRBJ1-5; D gene unclear. This CDR3 is built from 14 residues. Per germline, CDR1 SGHAT and CDR2 FQNNGV. V was shortened by 3 bases and J by 2 bases, with 8 bases between the two germline ends.

For the CDR3, the DNA is TGTGCCAGCAGCCTGGGACTAGCGTCGTACCAAGAGACCCAGTACTTC. Translating gives CASSLGLASYQETQYF. The chain employs TRBV5-4 and TRBJ2-5; TRBD2 aligns across 10 bases. CDR1 SGHNT and CDR2 YYREEE come from the germline V gene (reference sequence). Trimming at V came to 4 bases and at J to 0 bases, leaving 6 bases not matched to a gene. The CDR3 totals 16 residues.

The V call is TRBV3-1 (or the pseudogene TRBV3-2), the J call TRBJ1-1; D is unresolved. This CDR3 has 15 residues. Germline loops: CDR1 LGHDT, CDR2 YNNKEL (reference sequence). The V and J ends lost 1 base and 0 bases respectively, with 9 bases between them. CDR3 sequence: CASSQGMTLNTEAFF. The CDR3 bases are TGTGCCAGCAGCCAAGGGATGACACTGAACACTGAAGCTTTCTTT.

The CDR3 DNA reads TGTGCCAGCAGCCTTGTGGCCGGCGTAGATACGCAGTATTTT. This encodes CASSLVAGVDTQYF. This rearrangement joins TRBV11-3 to TRBJ2-3; D not certain. The CDR3 has 14 residues. The ends were cut back, 5 bases at V and 5 bases at J, with 14 bases in the middle. Germline CDR1 is SGHNT and CDR2 is YENEEA.

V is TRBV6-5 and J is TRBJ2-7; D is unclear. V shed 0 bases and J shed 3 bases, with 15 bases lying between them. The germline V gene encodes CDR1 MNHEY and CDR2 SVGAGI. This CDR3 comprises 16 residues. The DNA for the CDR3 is TGTGCCAGCAGTTACTCGAGTCAGGTTCCTTTCTACGAGCAGTACTTC. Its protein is CASSYSSQVPFYEQYF.

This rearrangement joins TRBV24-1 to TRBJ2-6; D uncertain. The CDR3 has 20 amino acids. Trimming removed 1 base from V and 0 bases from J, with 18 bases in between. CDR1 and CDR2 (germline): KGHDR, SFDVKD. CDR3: CATSDFPRILIYSGANVLTF. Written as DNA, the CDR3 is TGTGCCACCAGTGATTTTCCACGGATTCTCATCTACTCTGGGGCCAACGTCCTGACTTTC.

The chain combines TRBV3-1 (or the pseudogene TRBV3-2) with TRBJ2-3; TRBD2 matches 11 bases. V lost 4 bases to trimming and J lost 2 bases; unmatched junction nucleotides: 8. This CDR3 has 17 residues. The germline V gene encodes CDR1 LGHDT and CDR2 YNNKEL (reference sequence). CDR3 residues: CASSPLVSGRATDTQYF. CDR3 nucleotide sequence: TGTGCCAGCAGCCCTCTCGTTAGCGGGAGGGCCACAGATACGCAGTATTTT.

The CDR3 here is CASSGGLDSYNEQFF. The CDR3 bases are TGCGCCAGCAGCGGAGGACTCGATTCCTACAATGAGCAGTTCTTC. The V call is TRBV5-1, the J call TRBJ2-1; perhaps TRBD2 as D (5 bases). The ends were cut back, 4 bases at V and 1 base at J, with 12 bases in the middle. The CDR3 is 15 amino acids. Germline V lookup: CDR1 SGHRS, CDR2 YFSETQ.